Here is one T cell receptor beta chain with its context. Its antigen is not identified. The sample belongs to a study of cytomegalovirus exposure and HLA in healthy donors. Study-wide points: Confirmation in vitro established that three CMV-associated chains were specific for CMV antigens. The presence/absence work took it that sequencing depth was about the same across donors. It was reportedly the case that the classifier diagnosed cytomegalovirus status with high specificity and sensitivity.

The germline CDR1 and CDR2 sequences are MGHRA and YSYEKL. Trimming cost V 4 bases and J 6 bases; bases outside gene matches: 1. This CDR3 has 13 residues. PCR amplification relied on 60 Vbeta primers (plus 13 Jbeta primers). TCRdb's table, derived via immunoSEQ multiplex PCR, lists solely in-frame clones and lacks some. This sample's clone table lists some 21,000 clones. The material sequenced was PBMCs. The chain uses TRBV4-1 and TRBJ2-1; 9 bases agree with TRBD1. The TCR sequence derives from a man aged 55 to 70 in good health and CMV-seropositive. This CDR3 reads CASSRGQGNEQFF. Here the CDR3 DNA reads TGCGCCAGCAGCCGGGGACAGGGCAATGAGCAGTTCTTC.